This T cell receptor (beta chain) was found in a study of cytomegalovirus exposure and HLA in healthy donors. Turning to the study itself: Researchers found that under 90% of almost 400 genotyped donors fell within the Caucasian-associated ancestry cluster. Overall study findings and caveats: Later analysis showed most CMV-associated TCR beta chains appearing HLA-restricted.

In the PCR, 60 Vbeta and 13 Jbeta primers were used. In the study's own analysis: Approximately 12 million of the about 80 million unique TCR beta chains counted in a later analysis were shared. Sequencing used immunoSEQ multiplex PCR; TCRdb keeps in-frame clones, though not all of them. Clone size and V and J calls were adopted from that table, with D and trimming inferred from the DNA. The sample lists more than 150,000 clones, roughly 84% occurring once. J gave up 5 bases and V 3 bases, and 9 bases lay outside the gene matches. This CDR3 has 15 residues. The germline V gene has CDR1 SGDLS and CDR2 YYNGEE. In regard to this clone: What it binds is unknown.

Unrecorded immune exposure was likely among donors, who were nominally healthy when sampled. This TCR was recovered from a boy between 5 and 17 years old in good health and CMV-seronegative. The V gene is TRBV9, the J gene TRBJ1-2, with 8 bases lining up with TRBD1. The sequencing sample was made of PBMCs. CDR3 region: CASSAGTGGLYGYTF. CDR3 DNA: TGTGCCAGCAGCGCCGGGACAGGAGGCTTATATGGCTACACCTTC.